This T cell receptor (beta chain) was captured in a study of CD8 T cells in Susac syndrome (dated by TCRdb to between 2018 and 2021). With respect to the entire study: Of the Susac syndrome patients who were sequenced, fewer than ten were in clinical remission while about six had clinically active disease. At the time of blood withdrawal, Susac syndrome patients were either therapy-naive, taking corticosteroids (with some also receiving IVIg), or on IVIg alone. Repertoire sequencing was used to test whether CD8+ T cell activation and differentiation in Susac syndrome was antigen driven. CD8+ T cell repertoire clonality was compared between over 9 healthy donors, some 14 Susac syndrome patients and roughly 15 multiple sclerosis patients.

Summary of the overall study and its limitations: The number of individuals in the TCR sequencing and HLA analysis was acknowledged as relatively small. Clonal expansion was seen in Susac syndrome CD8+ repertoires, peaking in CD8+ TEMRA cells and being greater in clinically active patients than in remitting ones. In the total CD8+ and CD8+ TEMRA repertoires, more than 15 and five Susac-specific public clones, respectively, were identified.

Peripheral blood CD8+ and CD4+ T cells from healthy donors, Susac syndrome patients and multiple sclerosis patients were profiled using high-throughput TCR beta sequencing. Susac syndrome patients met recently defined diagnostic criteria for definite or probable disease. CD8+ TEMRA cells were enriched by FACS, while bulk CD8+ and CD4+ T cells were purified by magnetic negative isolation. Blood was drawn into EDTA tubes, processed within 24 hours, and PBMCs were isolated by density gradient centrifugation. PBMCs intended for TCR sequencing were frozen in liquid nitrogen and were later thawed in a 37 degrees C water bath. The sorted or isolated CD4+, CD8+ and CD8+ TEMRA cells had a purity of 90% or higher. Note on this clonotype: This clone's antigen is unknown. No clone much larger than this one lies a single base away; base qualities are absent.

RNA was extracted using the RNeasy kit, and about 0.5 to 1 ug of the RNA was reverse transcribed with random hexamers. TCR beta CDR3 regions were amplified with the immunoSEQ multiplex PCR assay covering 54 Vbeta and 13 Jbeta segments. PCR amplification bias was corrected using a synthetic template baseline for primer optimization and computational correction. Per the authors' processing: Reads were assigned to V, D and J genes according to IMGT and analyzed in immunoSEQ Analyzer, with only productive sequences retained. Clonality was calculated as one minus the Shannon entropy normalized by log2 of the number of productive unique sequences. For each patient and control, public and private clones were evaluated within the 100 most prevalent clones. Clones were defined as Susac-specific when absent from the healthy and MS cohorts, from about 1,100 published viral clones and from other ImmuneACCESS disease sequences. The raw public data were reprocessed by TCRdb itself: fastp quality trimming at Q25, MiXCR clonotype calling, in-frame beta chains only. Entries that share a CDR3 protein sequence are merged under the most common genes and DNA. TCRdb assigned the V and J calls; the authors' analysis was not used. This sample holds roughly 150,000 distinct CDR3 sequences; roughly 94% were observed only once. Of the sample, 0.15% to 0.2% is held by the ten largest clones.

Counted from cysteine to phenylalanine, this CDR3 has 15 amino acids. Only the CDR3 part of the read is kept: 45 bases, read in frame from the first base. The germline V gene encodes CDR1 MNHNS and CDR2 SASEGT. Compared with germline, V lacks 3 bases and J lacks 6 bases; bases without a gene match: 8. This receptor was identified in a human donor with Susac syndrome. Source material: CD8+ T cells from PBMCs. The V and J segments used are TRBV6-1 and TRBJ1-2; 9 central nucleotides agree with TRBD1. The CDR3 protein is CASSESPGTGNGYTF. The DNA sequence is TGTGCCAGCAGTGAGAGTCCCGGGACAGGGAATGGCTACACCTTC.